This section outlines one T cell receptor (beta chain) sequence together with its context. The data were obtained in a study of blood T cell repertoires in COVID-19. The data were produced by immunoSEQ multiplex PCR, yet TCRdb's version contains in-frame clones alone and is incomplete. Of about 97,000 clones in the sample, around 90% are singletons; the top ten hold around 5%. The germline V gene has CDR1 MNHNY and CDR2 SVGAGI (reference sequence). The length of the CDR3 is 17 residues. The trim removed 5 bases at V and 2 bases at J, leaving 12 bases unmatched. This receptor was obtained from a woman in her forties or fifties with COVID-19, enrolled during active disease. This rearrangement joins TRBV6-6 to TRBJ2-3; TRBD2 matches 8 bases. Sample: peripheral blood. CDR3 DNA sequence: TGTGCCAGCAGTCTCAAGCCGGCGGGGGGCTACACAGATACGCAGTATTTT. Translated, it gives CASSLKPAGGYTDTQYF.